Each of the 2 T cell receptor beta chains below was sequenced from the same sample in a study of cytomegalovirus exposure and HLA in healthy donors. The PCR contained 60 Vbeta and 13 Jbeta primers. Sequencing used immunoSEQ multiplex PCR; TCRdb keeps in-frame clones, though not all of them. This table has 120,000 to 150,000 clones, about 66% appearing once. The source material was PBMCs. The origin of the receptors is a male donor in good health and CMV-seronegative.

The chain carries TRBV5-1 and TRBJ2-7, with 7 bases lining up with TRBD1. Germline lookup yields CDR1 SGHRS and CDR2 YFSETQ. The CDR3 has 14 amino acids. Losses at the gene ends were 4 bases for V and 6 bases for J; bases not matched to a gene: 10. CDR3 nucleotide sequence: TGCGCCAGCAGCGGTTCATCAAGGGGGCCCGAGCAGTACTTC. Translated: CASSGSSRGPEQYF.

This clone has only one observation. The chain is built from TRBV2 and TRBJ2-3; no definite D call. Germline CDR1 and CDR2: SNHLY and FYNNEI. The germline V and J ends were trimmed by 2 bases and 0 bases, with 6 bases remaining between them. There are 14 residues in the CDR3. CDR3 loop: CASSELLSTDTQYF. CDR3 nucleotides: TGTGCCAGCAGTGAATTACTAAGCACAGATACGCAGTATTTT.